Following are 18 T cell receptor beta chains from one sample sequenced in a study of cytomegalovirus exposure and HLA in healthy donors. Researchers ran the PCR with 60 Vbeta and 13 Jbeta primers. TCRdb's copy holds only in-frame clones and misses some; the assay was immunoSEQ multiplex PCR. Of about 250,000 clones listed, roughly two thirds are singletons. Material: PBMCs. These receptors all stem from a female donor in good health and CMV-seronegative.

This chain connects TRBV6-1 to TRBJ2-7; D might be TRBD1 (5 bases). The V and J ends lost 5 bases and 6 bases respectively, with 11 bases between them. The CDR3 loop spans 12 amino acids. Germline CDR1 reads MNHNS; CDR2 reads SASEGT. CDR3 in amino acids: CASSLLGREQYF. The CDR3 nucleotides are TGTGCCAGCAGTCTCCTGGGGCGCGAGCAGTACTTC.

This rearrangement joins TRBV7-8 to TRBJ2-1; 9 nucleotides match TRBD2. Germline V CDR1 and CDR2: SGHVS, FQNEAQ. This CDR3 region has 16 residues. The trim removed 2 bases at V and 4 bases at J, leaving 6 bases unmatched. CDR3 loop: CASSLRRLAVYNEQFF. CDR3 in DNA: TGTGCCAGCAGCTTAAGGCGACTAGCGGTATACAATGAGCAGTTCTTC.

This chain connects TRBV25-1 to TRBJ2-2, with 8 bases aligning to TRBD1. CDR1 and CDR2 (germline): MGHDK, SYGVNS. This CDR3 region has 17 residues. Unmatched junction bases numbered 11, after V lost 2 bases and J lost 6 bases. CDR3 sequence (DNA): TGTGCCAGCAGTGAAGGGACAGGATCTCTAAGCGCCGGGGAGCTGTTTTTT. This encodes CASSEGTGSLSAGELFF.

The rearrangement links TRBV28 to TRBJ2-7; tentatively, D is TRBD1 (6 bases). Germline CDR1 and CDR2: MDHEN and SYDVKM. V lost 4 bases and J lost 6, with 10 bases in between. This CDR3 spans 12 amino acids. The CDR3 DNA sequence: TGTGCCAGCAGTTCGGTGGGGGCCGAGCAGTACTTC. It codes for CASSSVGAEQYF.

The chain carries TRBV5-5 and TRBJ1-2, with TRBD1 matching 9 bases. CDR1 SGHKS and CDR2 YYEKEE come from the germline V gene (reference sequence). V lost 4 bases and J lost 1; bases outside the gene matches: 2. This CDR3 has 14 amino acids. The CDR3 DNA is TGTGCCAGCAGCCCGGACAGGGGTAACTATGGCTACACCTTC. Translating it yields CASSPDRGNYGYTF.

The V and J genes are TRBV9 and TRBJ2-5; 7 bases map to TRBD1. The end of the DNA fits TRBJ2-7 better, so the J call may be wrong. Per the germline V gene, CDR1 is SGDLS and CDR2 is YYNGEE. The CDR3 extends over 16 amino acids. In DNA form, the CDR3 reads TGTGCCAGCAGCGTATCCCCGACAGGGTCTACCTACGAGCAGTACTTC. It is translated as CASSVSPTGSTYEQYF.

CDR3 loop: CASSLQALRPEQYF. The CDR3 coding sequence is TGCGCCAGCAGCCTCCAGGCACTCCGCCCCGAGCAGTACTTC. The chain uses TRBV4-3 and TRBJ2-7; the D is unclear. Trimming cost V 4 bases and J 6 bases, with 16 bases left between them. Per the germline V gene, CDR1 is LGHNA and CDR2 is YSLEER. The CDR3 is 14 residues long.

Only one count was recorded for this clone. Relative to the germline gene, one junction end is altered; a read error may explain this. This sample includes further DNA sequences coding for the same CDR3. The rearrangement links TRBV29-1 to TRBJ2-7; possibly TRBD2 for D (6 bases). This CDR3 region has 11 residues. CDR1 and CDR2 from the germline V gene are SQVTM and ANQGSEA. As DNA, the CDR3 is TGCAGCGTCGGGTCGGACTACGGGCAGTACTTC. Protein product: CSVGSDYGQYF.

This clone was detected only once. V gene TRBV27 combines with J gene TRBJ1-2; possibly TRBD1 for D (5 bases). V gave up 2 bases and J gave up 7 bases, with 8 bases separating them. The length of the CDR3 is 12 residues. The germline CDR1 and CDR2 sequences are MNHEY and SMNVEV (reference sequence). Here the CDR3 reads CASSLGGAGYTF. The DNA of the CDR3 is TGTGCCAGCAGTTTAGGCGGGGCTGGCTACACCTTC.

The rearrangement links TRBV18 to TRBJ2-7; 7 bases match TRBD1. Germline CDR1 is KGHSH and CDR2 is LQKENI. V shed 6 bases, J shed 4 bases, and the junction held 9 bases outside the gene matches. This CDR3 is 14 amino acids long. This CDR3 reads CASSPTGTKYEQYF. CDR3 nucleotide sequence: TGTGCCAGCTCTCCGACAGGGACAAAATACGAGCAGTACTTC.

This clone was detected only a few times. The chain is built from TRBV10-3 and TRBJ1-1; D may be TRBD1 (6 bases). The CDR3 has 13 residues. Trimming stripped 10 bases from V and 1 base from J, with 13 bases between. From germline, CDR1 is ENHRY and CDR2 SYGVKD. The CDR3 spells CATRTEKNTEAFF. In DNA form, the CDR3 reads TGTGCCACCAGGACAGAAAAGAACACTGAAGCTTTCTTT.

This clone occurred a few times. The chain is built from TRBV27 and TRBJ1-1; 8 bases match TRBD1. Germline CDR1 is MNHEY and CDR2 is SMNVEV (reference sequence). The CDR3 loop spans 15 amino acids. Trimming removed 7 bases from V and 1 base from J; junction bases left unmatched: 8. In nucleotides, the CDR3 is TGTGCCAGCATTGGACGGACAGGGACGAACACTGAAGCTTTCTTT. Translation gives CASIGRTGTNTEAFF.

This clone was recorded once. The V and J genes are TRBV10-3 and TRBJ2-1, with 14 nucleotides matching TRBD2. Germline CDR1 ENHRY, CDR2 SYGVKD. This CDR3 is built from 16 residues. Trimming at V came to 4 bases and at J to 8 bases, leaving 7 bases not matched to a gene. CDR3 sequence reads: CAISGRLAGGSHEQFF. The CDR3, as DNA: TGTGCCATCAGTGGGAGACTAGCGGGAGGGTCCCATGAGCAGTTCTTC.

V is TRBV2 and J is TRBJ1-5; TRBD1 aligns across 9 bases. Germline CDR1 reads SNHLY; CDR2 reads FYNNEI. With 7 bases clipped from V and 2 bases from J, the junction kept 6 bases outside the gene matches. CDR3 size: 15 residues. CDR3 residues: CASTGTGSGNQPQHF. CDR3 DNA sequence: TGTGCCAGCACAGGGACAGGGAGTGGCAATCAGCCCCAGCATTTT. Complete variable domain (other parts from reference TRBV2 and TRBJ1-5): EPEVTQTPSHQVTQMGQEVILRCVPISNHLYFYWYRQILGQKVEFLVSFYNNEISEKSEIFDDQFSVERPDGSNFTLKIRSTKLEDSAMYFCASTGTGSGNQPQHFGDGTRLSIL.

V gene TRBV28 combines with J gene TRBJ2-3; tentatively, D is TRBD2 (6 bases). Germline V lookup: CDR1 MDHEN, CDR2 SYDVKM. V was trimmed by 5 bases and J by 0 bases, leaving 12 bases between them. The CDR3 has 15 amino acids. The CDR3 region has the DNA TGTGCCAGCAGTAGGAGGGAGTTCAGCACAGATACGCAGTATTTT. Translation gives CASSRREFSTDTQYF.

CDR3 sequence: CARLGGGRVATEAFF. As DNA, the CDR3 is TGTGCCAGGCTTGGGGGCGGCAGGGTGGCCACTGAAGCTTTCTTT. This chain connects TRBV21-1 to TRBJ1-1; TRBD1, the D gene given by the table, was not confirmed from the DNA. TRBV21-1 is a recognized pseudogene. This CDR3 is 15 amino acids long.

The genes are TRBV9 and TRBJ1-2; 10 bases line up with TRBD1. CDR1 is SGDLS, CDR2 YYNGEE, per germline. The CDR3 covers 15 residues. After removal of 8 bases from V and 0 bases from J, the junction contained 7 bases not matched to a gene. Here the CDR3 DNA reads TGTGCCAGTAGCCGACAGGGGGCCTCTAACTATGGCTACACCTTC. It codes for CASSRQGASNYGYTF. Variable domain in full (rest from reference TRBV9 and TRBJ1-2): DSGVTQTPKHLITATGQRVTLRCSPRSGDLSVYWYQQSLDQGLQFLIQYYNGEERAKGNILERFSAQQFPDLHSELNLSSLELGDSALYFCASSRQGASNYGYTFGSGTRLTVV.

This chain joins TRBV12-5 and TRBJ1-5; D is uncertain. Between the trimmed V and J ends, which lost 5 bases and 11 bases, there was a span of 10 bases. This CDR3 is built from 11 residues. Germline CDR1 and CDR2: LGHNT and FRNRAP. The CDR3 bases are TGTGCTAGTGGTCAGACCGGGACCCAGCATTTT. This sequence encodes CASGQTGTQHF.